The 8 T cell receptor beta chains in this list originate from one sample, sequenced in a study of blood T cell repertoires in COVID-19. Only in-frame clones appear in the TCRdb table, and some are missing; sequencing was by immunoSEQ multiplex PCR. The sample yields under 150,000 clones, around four fifths seen once. Material for sequencing was peripheral blood. The receptors were sampled from a man aged 40-50 years with active or convalescent COVID-19.

This chain joins TRBV19 and TRBJ2-2; no definite D call. The CDR3 consists of 13 residues. CDR1 and CDR2 from the germline V gene are LNHDA and SQIVND (reference sequence). V was pared by 1 base and J by 10 bases, with 10 bases between. As DNA, the CDR3 is TGTGCCAGTAGTATAGCGACGGGTGAGGAGCTGTTTTTT. It specifies CASSIATGEELFF.

V and J are TRBV7-2 and TRBJ2-3, with 9 bases that match TRBD2. The CDR3 has 15 residues. The trim removed 2 bases at V and 4 bases at J, leaving 4 bases unmatched. Germline values: CDR1 SGHTA, CDR2 FQGNSA. CDR3 coding DNA: TGTGCCAGCAGCTTACGCGGGGGGGCCGCAGATACGCAGTATTTT. It is translated as CASSLRGGAADTQYF.

The DNA of the CDR3 is TGTGCCATCAGTGAGGAGTCAGGGGGACGGGAGACCCAGTACTTC. It is translated as CAISEESGGRETQYF. The gene calls are TRBV10-3 and TRBJ2-5; TRBD1 agrees at 7 bases. Germline-derived CDR1 and CDR2 are ENHRY and SYGVKD. The CDR3 sequence is 15 residues long. Trimming took 2 bases from V and 5 from J; bases not matched to a gene: 8.

The sample holds one count of this clone. V is TRBV27 and J is TRBJ1-1; possibly TRBD1 for D (5 bases). Trimming removed 3 bases at V and 7 bases at J, with 12 bases between. Germline CDR1 reads MNHEY; CDR2 reads SMNVEV (reference sequence). This CDR3 spans 13 amino acids. CDR3 DNA: TGTGCCAGCAGTTTGGAGCCAGGGCATGAAGCTTTCTTT. It codes for CASSLEPGHEAFF.

This rearrangement joins TRBV5-1 to TRBJ1-1; maybe TRBD1 (5 bases). CDR3 length equals 15 residues. From germline, CDR1 is SGHRS and CDR2 YFSETQ. The V gene lost 0 bases and the J gene lost 0 bases, with 9 bases spanning the gap. The CDR3 region is CASSLVGAVNTEAFF. For the CDR3, the DNA is TGCGCCAGCAGCTTGGTAGGGGCCGTGAACACTGAAGCTTTCTTT.

In its sample, this clone was seen a few times. The V gene is TRBV10-3, the J gene TRBJ2-1, with 7 bases lining up with TRBD1. Germline trimming cut 6 bases from V and 1 base from J; bases unmatched to any gene: 9. Germline CDR1 and CDR2: ENHRY and SYGVKD. The CDR3 is 16 amino acids. In nucleotides, the CDR3 is TGTGCCATCAGCTCGGGACAGTCGATTTCCTACAATGAGCAGTTCTTC. Protein sequence: CAISSGQSISYNEQFF.

The rearrangement uses TRBV10-3 and TRBJ1-2; D is possibly TRBD1 (5 bases). CDR3 size: 15 residues. The ends were cut back, 2 bases at V and 7 bases at J, with 17 bases in the middle. CDR1 is ENHRY, CDR2 SYGVKD, per germline. The CDR3 here is CAISERGGEGGGYTF. CDR3 nucleotides: TGTGCCATCAGTGAGAGGGGTGGTGAAGGTGGTGGCTACACCTTC.

The chain recombines TRBV29-1 with TRBJ2-4, with 14 bases matching TRBD2. V was pared by 1 base and J by 0 bases, with 14 bases of the junction left unmatched. The CDR3 extends over 21 amino acids. Germline lookup yields CDR1 SQVTM and CDR2 ANQGSEA. The CDR3 sequence: CSVEVQGLGLAGAAAKNIQYF. CDR3 nucleotides: TGCAGCGTTGAAGTGCAGGGTCTGGGACTAGCGGGGGCCGCAGCCAAAAACATTCAGTACTTC. The full variable domain, completed using reference TRBV29-1 and TRBJ2-4, is SAVISQKPSRDICQRGTSLTIQCQVDSQVTMMFWYRQQPGQSLTLIATANQGSEATYESGFVIDKFPISRPNLTFSTLTVSNMSPEDSSIYLCSVEVQGLGLAGAAAKNIQYFGAGTRLSVL.